The sequence of this TCR beta chain was determined in a study of T cells in Graves' hyperthyroidism and ophthalmopathy. The germline gives CDR1 DFQATT, CDR2 SNEGSKA (reference sequence). V gave up 3 bases and J gave up 2 bases, with 10 bases separating them. The CDR3 spans 13 residues. TCR beta CDR3 sequences were amplified from RNA transcripts. Using the HTBI primer set, a first-round RT-PCR was run on the TCR CDR3. TCRdb reanalysed the multiplex PCR reads using MiXCR and keeps one entry per CDR3 protein. In the table there are 500,000 to 700,000 distinct CDR3 sequences, 16% of which are singletons. This clonotype was seen ten or more times. Its target is unknown. Overall study results and limits: Blood held most thyroid clonotypes expanded above 0.001 frequency.

The TCR originated in a woman aged 18-35 years with Graves' hyperthyroidism. The chain links TRBV20-1 to TRBJ2-5; a weak D match, TRBD2 (5 bases). Sequencing was done on a sample of blood. The CDR3 DNA follows: TGCAGTGCTAGCGGGGTGATACAAGAGACCCAGTACTTC. Translated: CSASGVIQETQYF.